A single T cell receptor beta chain is shown here with its context. This CDR3 has 15 residues. Looked up from germline, CDR1 is SGHRS and CDR2 is YFSETQ. Trimming removed 2 bases from V and 5 bases from J, with 14 bases in between. TCRdb's table, derived via immunoSEQ multiplex PCR, lists solely in-frame clones and lacks some. The data contain under 1,100,000 clones, roughly 74% of them singletons. This sample is part of a study of shared clonotypes between healthy human individuals. The source is a man between 18 and 29 years old in good health. Some clones in this sample may be carry-over from other donors' samples. The gene calls are TRBV5-1 and TRBJ2-1, with a tentative D call TRBD2 (6 bases). The sequenced sample was memory CD4+ T cells from PBMCs. Indicated subset: CD45RA-negative fraction. In DNA form, the CDR3 reads TGCGCCAGCAGCTTAGGAGGGAGTCGGGACAATGAGCAGTTCTTC. Its protein is CASSLGGSRDNEQFF.